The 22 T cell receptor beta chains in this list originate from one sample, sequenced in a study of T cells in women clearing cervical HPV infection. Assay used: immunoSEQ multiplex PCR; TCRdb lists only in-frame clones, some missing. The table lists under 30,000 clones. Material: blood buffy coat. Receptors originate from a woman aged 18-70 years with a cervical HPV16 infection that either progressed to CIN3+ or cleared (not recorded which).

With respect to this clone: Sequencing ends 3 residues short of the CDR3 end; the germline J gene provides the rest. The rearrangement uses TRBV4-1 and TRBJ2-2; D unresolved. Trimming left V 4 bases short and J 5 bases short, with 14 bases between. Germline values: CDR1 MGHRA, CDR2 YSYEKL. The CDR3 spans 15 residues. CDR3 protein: CASSPERVGTGELFF. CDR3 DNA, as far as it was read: TGCGCCAGCAGCCCAGAAAGGGTCGGTACCGGGGAG.

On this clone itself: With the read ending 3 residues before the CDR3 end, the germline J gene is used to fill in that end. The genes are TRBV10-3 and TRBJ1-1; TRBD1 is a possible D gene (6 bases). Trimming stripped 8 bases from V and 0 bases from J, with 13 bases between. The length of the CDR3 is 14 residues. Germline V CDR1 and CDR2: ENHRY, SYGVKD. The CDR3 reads CAIRTARMNTEAFF. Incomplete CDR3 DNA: TGTGCCATCCGGACAGCGCGGATGAACACTGAA.

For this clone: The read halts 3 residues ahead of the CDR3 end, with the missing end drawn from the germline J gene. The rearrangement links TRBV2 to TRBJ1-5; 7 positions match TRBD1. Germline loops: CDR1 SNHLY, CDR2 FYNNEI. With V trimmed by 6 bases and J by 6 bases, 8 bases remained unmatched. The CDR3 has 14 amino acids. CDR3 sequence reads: CASSLQTGRQPQHF. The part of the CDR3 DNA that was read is TGTGCCAGCAGCCTACAGACAGGGCGTCAGCCC. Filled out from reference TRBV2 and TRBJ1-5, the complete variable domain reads EPEVTQTPSHQVTQMGQEVILRCVPISNHLYFYWYRQILGQKVEFLVSFYNNEISEKSEIFDDQFSVERPDGSNFTLKIRSTKLEDSAMYFCASSLQTGRQPQHFGDGTRLSIL.

The CDR3 reads CASRNRGSNYGYTF. The CDR3 bases that were read are TGTGCCAGTAGAAACAGGGGGAGCAACTATGGC. This rearrangement joins TRBV19 to TRBJ1-2; 8 positions agree with TRBD1. The CDR3 is cut off 3 residues early in the read; its end comes from the germline J gene. The germline V gene encodes CDR1 LNHDA and CDR2 SQIVND (reference sequence). The CDR3 consists of 14 residues. Trimming took 6 bases from V and 2 from J; bases not matched to a gene: 5. The variable domain in full, with the rest retrieved from reference TRBV19 and TRBJ1-2, is DGGITQSPKYLFRKEGQNVTLSCEQNLNHDAMYWYRQDPGQGLRLIYYSQIVNDFQKGDIAEGYSVSREKKESFPLTVTSAQKNPTAFYLCASRNRGSNYGYTFGSGTRLTVV.

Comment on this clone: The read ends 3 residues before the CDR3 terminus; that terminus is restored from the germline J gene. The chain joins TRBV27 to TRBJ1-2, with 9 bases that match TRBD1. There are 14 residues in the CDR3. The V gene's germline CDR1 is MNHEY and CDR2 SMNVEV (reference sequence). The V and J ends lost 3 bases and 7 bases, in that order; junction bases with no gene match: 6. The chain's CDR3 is CASSFPDRGAGYTF. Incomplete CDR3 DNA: TGTGCCAGCAGTTTCCCCGACAGGGGGGCTGGC.

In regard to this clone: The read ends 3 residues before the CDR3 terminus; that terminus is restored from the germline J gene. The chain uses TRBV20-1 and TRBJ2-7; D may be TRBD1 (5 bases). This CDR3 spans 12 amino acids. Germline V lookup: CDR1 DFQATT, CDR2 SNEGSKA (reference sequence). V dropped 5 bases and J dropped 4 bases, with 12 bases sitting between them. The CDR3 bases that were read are TGCAGTGCTTATCTAGGGGAATACGAG. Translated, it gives CSAYLGEYE. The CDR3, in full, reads CSAYLGEYEQYF.

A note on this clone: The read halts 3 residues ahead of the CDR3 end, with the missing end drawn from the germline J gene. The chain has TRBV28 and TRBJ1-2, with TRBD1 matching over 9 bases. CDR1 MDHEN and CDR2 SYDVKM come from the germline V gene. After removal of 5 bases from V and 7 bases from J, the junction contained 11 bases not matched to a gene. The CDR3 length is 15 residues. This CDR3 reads CASSPPGQGGFGYTF. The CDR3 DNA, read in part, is TGTGCCAGCAGTCCCCCGGGACAGGGTGGTTTTGGC.

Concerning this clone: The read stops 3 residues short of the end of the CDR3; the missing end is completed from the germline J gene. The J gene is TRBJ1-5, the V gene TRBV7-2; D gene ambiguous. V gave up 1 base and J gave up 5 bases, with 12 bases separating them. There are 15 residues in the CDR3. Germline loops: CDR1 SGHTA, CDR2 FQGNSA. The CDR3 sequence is CASSLVGVQYQPQHF. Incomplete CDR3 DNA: TGTGCCAGCAGCTTAGTCGGGGTTCAGTATCAGCCC.

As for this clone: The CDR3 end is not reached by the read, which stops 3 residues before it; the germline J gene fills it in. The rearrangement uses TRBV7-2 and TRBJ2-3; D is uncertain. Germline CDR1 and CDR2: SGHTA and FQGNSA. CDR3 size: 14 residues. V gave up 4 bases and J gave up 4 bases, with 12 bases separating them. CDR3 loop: CASSWQRGPDTQYF. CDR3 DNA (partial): TGTGCCAGCAGCTGGCAGAGAGGCCCAGATACG.

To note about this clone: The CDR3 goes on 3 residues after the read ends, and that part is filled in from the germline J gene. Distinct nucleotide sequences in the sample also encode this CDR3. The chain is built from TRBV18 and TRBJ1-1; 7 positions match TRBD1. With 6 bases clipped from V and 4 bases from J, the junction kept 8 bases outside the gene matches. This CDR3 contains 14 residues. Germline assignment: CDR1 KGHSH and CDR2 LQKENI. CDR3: CASSPGGGGTEAFF. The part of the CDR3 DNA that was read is TGTGCCAGCTCGCCAGGGGGGGGAGGCACTGAA. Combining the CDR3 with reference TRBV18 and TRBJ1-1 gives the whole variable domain NAGVMQNPRHLVRRRGQEARLRCSPMKGHSHVYWYRQLPEEGLKFMVYLQKENIIDESGMPKERFSAEFPKEGPSILRIQQVVRGDSAAYFCASSPGGGGTEAFFGQGTRLTVV.

This CDR3 is CASSTGQGVQAFF. Incomplete CDR3 DNA: TGCGCCAGCAGCACCGGACAGGGGGTGCAA. The chain combines TRBV5-1 with TRBJ1-1; TRBD1 matches 10 bases. The CDR3 is cut off 3 residues early in the read; its end comes from the germline J gene. CDR1 and CDR2 (germline): SGHRS, YFSETQ. CDR3 size: 13 residues.

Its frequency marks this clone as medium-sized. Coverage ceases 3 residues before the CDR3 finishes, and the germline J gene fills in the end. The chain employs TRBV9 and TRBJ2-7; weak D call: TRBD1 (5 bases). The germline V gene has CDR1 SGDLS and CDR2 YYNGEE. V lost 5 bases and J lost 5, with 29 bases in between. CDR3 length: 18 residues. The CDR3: CASSRRLLLVRGYDEQYF. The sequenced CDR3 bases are TGTGCCAGCAGTCGTAGACTGCTCTTGGTAAGGGGTTACGACGAG.

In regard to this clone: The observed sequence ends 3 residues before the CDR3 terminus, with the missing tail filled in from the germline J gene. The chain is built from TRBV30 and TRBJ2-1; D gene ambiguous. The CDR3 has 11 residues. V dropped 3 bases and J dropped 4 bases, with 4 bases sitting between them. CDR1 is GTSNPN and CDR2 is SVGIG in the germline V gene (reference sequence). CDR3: CAWRAYNEQFF. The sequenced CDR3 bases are TGTGCCTGGAGGGCTTACAATGAG.

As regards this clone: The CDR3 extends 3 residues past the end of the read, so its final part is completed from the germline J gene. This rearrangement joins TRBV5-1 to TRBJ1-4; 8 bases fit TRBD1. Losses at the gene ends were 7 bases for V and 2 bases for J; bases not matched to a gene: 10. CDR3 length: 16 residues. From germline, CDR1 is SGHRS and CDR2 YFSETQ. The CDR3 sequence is CASSRARDRTNEKLFF. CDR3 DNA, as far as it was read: TGCGCCAGCTCCCGGGCCCGGGACAGGACTAATGAAAAA.

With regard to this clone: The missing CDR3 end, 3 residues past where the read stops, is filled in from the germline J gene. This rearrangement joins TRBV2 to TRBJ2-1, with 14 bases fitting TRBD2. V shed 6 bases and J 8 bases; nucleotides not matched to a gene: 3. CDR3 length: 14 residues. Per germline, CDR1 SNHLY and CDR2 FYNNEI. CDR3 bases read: TGTGCCAGCAGGGGGACTAGCGGGGGCTATGAG. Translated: CASRGTSGGYE. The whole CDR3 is CASRGTSGGYEQFF.

The CDR3 spells CASSQGTGSDTGELFF. The CDR3 bases that were read are TGCGCCAGCAGCCAAGGGACAGGGAGTGACACCGGGGAG. The chain joins TRBV4-1 to TRBJ2-2; 8 nucleotides align to TRBD1. The CDR3 is cut off 3 residues early in the read; its end comes from the germline J gene. Germline loops: CDR1 MGHRA, CDR2 YSYEKL. The CDR3 length is 16 residues. V shed 1 base and J 3 bases; nucleotides not matched to a gene: 4.

CDR3 in amino acids: CASSSRQWSSYEQYF. The covered CDR3 bases are TGTGCCAGCAGCTCTCGACAGTGGAGCTCCTACGAG. J is TRBJ2-7 and V is TRBV11-2; a weak D match, TRBD1 (5 bases). Sequencing ends 3 residues short of the CDR3 end; the germline J gene provides the rest. Trimming cost V 4 bases and J 0 bases, with 13 bases left between them. Germline V gene sequence: CDR1 SGHAT, CDR2 FQNNGV. The CDR3 runs to 15 residues. The full variable domain, its missing parts supplied by reference TRBV11-2 and TRBJ2-7, is EAGVAQSPRYKIIEKRQSVAFWCNPISGHATLYWYQQILGQGPKLLIQFQNNGVVDDSQLPKDRFSAERLKGVDSTLKIQPAKLEDSAVYLCASSSRQWSSYEQYFGPGTRLTVT.

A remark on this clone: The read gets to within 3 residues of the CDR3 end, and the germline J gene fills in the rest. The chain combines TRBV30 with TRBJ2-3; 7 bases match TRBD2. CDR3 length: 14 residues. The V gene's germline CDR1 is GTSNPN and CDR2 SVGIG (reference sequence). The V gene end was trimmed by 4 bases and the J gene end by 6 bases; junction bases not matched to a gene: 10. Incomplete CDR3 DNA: TGTGCCTGGAAGGGCGGGAGAGAAGCGGATACG. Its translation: CAWKGGREADT. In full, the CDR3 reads CAWKGGREADTQYF.

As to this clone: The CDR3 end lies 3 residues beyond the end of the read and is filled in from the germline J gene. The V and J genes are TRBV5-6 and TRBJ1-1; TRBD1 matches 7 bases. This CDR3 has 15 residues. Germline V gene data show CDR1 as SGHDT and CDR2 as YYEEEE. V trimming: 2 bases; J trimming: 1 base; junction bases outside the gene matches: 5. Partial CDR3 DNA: TGTGCCAGCAGCTTTCCTTACAGGGGGAACACTGAA. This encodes CASSFPYRGNTE. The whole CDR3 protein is CASSFPYRGNTEAFF. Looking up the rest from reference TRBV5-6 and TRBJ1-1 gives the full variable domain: DAGVTQSPTHLIKTRGQQVTLRCSPKSGHDTVSWYQQALGQGPQFIFQYYEEEERQRGNFPDRFSGHQFPNYSSELNVNALLLGDSALYLCASSFPYRGNTEAFFGQGTRLTVV.

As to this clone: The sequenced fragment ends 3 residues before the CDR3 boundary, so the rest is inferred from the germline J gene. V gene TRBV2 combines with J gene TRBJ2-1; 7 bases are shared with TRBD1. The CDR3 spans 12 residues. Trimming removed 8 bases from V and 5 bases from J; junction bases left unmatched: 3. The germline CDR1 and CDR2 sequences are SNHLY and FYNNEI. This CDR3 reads CASGTVNNEQFF. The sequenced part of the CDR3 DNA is TGTGCCAGCGGGACAGTAAACAATGAG.

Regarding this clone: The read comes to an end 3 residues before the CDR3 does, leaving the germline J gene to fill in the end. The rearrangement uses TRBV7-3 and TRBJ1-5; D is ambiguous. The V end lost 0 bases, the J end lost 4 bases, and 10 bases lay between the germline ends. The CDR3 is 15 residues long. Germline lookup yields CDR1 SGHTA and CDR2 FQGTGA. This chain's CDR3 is CASSLTSAGNQPQHF. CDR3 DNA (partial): TGTGCCAGCAGCTTAACGTCGGCGGGTAATCAGCCC.

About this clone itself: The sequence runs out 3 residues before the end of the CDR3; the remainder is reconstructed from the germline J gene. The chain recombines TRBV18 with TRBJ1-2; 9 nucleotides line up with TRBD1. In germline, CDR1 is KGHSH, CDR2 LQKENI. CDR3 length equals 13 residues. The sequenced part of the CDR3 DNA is TGTGCCAGCTCACTCGGGACAGGGCAAGAC. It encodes CASSLGTGQD. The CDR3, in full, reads CASSLGTGQDYTF.